A selection of T cell receptor beta chains follows, all from one sample in a study of T-cell reconstitution after alpha-beta-depleted transplantation in children. TCRdb fed the PCR reads into MiXCR, producing one record per CDR3 protein. The data contain hundreds of thousands of distinct CDR3 sequences, under 20% of them singletons. The sample was PBMCs, mostly from graft donor cells, taken 360 days after TCRalphabeta/CD19-depleted stem cell transplant. These receptors all stem from a male patient aged 2-15 years who had a stem cell transplant for acute lymphoblastic leukemia, so the T cells may come from the graft donor. Each CDR3 is given with its conserved first and last residue. Clone size is stated in some rows and not others, as once, few, many or a class when expanded.

V gene	clone size	J gene	CDR3 protein
TRBV5-1	-	TRBJ1-1	CASSTQTGGTEAFF
TRBV2	once	TRBJ2-3	CASRRLAGADTQYF
TRBV9	many	TRBJ2-3	CASSVGGRPTDTQYF
TRBV7-2	many	TRBJ2-7	CASSFRTGIVYEQYF
TRBV18	-	TRBJ2-2	CASSKDSKTGELFF
TRBV5-8	-	TRBJ2-4	CASSLLAGLATKNIQYF
TRBV3-1	few	TRBJ2-5	CASSTLAGGGETQYF
TRBV25-1	-	TRBJ2-1	CASSELPALSSYNEQFF
TRBV2	-	TRBJ1-1	CARGGQGQGVEAFF
TRBV7-2	many	TRBJ2-1	CASSPRGGWSSYNEQFF
TRBV6-2/TRBV6-3	few	TRBJ2-7	CATLRFDEQYF
TRBV18	few	TRBJ2-3	CASSPRGSGGTDTQYF
TRBV5-1	few	TRBJ2-7	CASSLGEGGLSYEQYF
TRBV6-2/TRBV6-3	few	TRBJ2-7	CASSYTGLAGEAYEQYF
TRBV12-3/TRBV12-4	many	TRBJ2-1	CASSPSGGSYNEQFF
TRBV29-1	few	TRBJ2-5	CSVVAGPGETQYF
TRBV11-2	few	TRBJ2-7	CASGPGASYEQYF